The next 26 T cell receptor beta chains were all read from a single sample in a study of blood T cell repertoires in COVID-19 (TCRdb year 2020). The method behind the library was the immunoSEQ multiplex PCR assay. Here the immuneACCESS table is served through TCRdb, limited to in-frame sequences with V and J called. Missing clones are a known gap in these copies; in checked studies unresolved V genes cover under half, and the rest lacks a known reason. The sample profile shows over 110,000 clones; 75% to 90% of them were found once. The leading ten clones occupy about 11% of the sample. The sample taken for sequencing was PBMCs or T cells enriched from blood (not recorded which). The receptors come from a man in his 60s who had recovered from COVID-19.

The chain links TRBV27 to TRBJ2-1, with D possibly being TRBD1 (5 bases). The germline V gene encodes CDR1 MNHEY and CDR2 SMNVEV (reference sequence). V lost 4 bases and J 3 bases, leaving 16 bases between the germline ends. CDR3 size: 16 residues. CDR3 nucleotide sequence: TGTGCCAGCAGTTCTCTCCTAGGACAAGTCTACAATGAGCAGTTCTTC. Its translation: CASSSLLGQVYNEQFF.

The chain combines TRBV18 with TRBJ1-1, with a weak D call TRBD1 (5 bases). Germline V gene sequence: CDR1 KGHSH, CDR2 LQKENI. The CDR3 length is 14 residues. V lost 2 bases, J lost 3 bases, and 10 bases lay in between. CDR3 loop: CASSPVTDHTEAFF. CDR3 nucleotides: TGTGCCAGCTCACCAGTGACAGATCACACTGAAGCTTTCTTT.

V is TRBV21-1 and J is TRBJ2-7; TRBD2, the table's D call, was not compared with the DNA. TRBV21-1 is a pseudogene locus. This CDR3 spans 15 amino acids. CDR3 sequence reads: CASSNKREGRYEQYF. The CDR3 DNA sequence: TGTGCCAGCAGCAATAAGAGGGAGGGGCGCTACGAGCAGTACTTC.

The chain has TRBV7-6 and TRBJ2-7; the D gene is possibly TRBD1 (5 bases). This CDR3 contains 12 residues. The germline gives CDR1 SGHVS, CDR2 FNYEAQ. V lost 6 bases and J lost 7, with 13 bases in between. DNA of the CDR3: TGTGCCAGCAGTCCTGGACATAATGAGCAGTACTTC. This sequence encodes CASSPGHNEQYF.

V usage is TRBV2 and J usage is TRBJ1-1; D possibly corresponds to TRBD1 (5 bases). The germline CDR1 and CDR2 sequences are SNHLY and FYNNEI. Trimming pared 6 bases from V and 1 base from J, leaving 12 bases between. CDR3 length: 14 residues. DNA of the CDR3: TGTGCCAGCAGAGGGGTCAGGGAGAACACTGAAGCTTTCTTT. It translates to CASRGVRENTEAFF. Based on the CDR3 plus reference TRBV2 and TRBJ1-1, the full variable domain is EPEVTQTPSHQVTQMGQEVILRCVPISNHLYFYWYRQILGQKVEFLVSFYNNEISEKSEIFDDQFSVERPDGSNFTLKIRSTKLEDSAMYFCASRGVRENTEAFFGQGTRLTVV.

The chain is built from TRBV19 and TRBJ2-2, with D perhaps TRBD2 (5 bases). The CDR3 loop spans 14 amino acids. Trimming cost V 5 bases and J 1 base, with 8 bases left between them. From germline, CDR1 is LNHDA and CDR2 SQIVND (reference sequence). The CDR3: CASSASRNTGELFF. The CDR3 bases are TGTGCCAGTAGTGCTAGCCGGAACACCGGGGAGCTGTTTTTT.

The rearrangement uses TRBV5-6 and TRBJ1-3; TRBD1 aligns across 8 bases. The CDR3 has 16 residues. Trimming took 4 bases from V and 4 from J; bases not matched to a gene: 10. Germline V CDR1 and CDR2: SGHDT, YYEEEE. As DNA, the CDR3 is TGTGCCAGCAGCCTCTCGCAGGGGGCGCTCGGAAACACCATATATTTT. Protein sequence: CASSLSQGALGNTIYF.

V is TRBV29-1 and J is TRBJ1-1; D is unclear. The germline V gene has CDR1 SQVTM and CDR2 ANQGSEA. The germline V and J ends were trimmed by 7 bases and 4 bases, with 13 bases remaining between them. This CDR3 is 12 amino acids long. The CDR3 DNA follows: TGCAGCGGGGTAGACTACGGCACTGAAGCTTTCTTT. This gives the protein CSGVDYGTEAFF.

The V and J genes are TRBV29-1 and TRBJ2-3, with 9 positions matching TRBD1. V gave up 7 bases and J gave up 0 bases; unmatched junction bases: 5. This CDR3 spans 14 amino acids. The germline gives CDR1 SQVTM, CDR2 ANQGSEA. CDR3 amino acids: CSGQGVVSTDTQYF. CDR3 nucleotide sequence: TGCAGCGGACAGGGGGTGGTAAGCACAGATACGCAGTATTTT.

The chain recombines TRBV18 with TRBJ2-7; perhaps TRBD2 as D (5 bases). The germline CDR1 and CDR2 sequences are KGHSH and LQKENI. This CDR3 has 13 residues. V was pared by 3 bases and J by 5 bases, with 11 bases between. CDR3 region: CASSPPRGDEQYF. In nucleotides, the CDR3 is TGTGCCAGCTCACCCCCCCGGGGAGACGAGCAGTACTTC.

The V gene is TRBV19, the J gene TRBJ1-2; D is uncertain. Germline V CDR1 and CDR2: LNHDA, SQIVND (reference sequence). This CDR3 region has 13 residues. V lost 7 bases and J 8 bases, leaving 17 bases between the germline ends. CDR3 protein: CASMSALEGGYTF. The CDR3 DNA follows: TGTGCCAGTATGAGCGCGCTCGAGGGCGGCTACACCTTC. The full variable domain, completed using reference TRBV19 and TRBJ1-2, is DGGITQSPKYLFRKEGQNVTLSCEQNLNHDAMYWYRQDPGQGLRLIYYSQIVNDFQKGDIAEGYSVSREKKESFPLTVTSAQKNPTAFYLCASMSALEGGYTFGSGTRLTVV.

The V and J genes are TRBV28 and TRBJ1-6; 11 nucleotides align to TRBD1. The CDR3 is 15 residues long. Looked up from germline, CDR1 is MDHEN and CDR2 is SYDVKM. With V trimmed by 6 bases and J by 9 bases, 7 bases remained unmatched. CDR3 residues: CASSRPGTGGSPLHF. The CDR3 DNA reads TGTGCCAGCAGCCGCCCGGGGACAGGGGGTTCACCCCTCCACTTT.

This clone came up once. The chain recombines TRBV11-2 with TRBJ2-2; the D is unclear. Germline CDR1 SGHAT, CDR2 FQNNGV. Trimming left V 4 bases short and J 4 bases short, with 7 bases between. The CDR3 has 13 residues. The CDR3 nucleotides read TGTGCCAGCAGCTCGTTCGGCACCGGGGAGCTGTTTTTT. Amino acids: CASSSFGTGELFF.

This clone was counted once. CDR3 region: CASSMGPGQGTGELFF. The CDR3 DNA reads as TGTGCCAGTAGTATGGGGCCGGGACAGGGGACCGGGGAGCTGTTTTTT. V and J are TRBV19 and TRBJ2-2, with 10 bases matching TRBD1. The CDR3 length is 16 residues. Trimming cost V 3 bases and J 5 bases; bases outside gene matches: 6. Per the germline V gene, CDR1 is LNHDA and CDR2 is SQIVND (reference sequence).

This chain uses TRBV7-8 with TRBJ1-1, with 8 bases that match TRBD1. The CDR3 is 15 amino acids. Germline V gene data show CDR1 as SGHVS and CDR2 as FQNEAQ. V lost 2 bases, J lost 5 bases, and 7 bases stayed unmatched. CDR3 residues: CASSLPQGAGTEAFF. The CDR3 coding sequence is TGTGCCAGCAGCTTACCTCAGGGGGCTGGTACTGAAGCTTTCTTT.

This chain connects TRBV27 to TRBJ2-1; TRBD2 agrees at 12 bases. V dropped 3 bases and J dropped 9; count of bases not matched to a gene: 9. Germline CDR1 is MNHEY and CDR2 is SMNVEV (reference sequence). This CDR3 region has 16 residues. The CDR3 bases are TGTGCCAGCAGTTTCTCTAGCGGGGGGGCCGCGTTTGAGCAGTTCTTC. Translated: CASSFSSGGAAFEQFF.

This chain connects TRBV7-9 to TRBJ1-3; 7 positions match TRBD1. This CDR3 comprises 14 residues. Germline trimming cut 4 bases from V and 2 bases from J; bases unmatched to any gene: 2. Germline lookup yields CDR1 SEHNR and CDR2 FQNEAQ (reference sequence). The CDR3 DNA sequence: TGTGCCAGCAGCTCCGGACAGGCTGGAAACACCATATATTTT. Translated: CASSSGQAGNTIYF.

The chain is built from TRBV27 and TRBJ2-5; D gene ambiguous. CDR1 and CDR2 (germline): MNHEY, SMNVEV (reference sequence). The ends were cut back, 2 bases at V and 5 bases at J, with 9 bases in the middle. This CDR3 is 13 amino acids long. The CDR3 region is CASSLGQRETQYF. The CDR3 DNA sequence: TGTGCCAGCAGTTTAGGTCAGAGGGAGACCCAGTACTTC.

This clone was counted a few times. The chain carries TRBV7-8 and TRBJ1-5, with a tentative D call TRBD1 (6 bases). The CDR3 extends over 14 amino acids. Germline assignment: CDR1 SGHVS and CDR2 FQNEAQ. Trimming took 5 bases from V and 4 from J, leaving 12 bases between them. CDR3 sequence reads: CASSLQGGNQPQHF. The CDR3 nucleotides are TGTGCCAGCAGCCTACAGGGCGGGAATCAGCCCCAGCATTTT.

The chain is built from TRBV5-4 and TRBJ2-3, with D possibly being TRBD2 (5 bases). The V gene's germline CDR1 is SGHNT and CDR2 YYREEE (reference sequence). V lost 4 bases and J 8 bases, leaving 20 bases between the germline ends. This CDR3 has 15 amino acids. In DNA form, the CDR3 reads TGTGCCAGCAGCGCCATTCGGGGATCCATGGTTACGCAGTATTTT. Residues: CASSAIRGSMVTQYF.

This chain's CDR3 is CASSLSGYQPQHF. The DNA of the CDR3 is TGTGCCAGCAGTTTATCGGGGTATCAGCCCCAGCATTTT. This chain links TRBV12-3 or TRBV12-4 with TRBJ1-5; D not resolved. The CDR3 extends over 13 amino acids. The V and J ends lost 2 bases and 5 bases respectively, with 7 bases between them.

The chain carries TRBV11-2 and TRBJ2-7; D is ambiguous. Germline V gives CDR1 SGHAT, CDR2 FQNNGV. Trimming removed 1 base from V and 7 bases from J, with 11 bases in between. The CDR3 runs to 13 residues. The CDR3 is CASSLVAGGEQYF. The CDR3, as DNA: TGTGCCAGCAGCTTAGTAGCCGGTGGGGAGCAGTACTTC.

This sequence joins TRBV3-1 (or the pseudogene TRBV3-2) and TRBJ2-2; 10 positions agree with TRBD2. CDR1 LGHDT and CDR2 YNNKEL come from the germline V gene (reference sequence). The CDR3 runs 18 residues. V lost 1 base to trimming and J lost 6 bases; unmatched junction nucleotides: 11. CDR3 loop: CASSQGLAGVGSPGELFF. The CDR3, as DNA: TGTGCCAGCAGCCAAGGCCTAGCGGGAGTGGGCTCGCCCGGGGAGCTGTTTTTT.

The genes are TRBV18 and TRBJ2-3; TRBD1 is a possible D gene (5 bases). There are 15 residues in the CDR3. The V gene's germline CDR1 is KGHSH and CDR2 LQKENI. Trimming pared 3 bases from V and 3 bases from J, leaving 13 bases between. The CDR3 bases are TGTGCCAGCTCACCGATGGCAGGGATAACAGATACGCAGTATTTT. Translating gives CASSPMAGITDTQYF.

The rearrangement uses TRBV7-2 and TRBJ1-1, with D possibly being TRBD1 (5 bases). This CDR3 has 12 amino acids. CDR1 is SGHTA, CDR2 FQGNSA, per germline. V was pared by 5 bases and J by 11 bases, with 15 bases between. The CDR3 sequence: CASSDQGVVAFF. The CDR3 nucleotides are TGTGCCAGCAGCGACCAGGGTGTCGTGGCTTTCTTT.

The CDR3 DNA is TGTGCCAGCAGTGCCCCCGGGACTAGCACATACGAGCAGTACTTC. As protein: CASSAPGTSTYEQYF. The chain has TRBV28 and TRBJ2-7; TRBD2 aligns across 9 bases. This CDR3 has 15 residues. V lost 5 bases and J lost 4; bases outside the gene matches: 9. Germline assignment: CDR1 MDHEN and CDR2 SYDVKM.